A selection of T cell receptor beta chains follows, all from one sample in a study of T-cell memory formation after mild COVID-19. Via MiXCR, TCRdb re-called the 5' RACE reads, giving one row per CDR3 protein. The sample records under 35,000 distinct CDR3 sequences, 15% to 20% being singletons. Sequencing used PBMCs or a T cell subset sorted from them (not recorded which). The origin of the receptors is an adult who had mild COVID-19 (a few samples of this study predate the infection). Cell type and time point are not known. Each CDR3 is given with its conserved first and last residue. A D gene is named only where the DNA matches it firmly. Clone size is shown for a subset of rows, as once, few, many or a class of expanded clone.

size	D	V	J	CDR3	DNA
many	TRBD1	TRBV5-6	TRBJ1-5	CASSLRQGANNQPQHF	TGTGCCAGCAGCCTGAGACAGGGGGCCAACAATCAGCCCCAGCATTTT
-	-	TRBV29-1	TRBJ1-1	CSALDGWRNTEAFF	TGCAGCGCCCTCGACGGCTGGAGGAACACTGAAGCTTTCTTT
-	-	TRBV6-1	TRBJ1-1	CASSGPNLGENTEAFF	TGTGCCAGCAGTGGCCCCAATCTGGGTGAGAACACTGAAGCTTTCTTT
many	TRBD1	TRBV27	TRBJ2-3	CASSLWRTGMADTQYF	TGTGCCAGCAGTTTATGGAGGACAGGGATGGCAGATACGCAGTATTTT
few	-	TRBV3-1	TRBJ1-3	CASSPWPGNTIYF	TGTGCCAGCAGCCCGTGGCCTGGAAACACCATATATTTT
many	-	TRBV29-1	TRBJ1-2	CSAFKSTNYGYTF	TGCAGCGCCTTTAAATCGACTAACTATGGCTACACCTTC
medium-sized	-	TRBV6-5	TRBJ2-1	CASSREVGNEQFF	TGTGCCAGCAGTAGGGAAGTAGGCAATGAGCAGTTCTTC
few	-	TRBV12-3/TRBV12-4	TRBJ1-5	CASSFGGRGQPQHF	TGTGCCAGCAGTTTTGGGGGAAGGGGACAGCCCCAGCATTTT
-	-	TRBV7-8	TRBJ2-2	CASSLVLGERSGELFF	TGTGCCAGCAGCTTAGTTTTAGGAGAGAGATCCGGGGAGCTGTTTTTT
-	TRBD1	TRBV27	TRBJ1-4	CASSLGRPGQGMWKLFF	TGTGCCAGCAGTTTAGGTAGACCGGGACAGGGAATGTGGAAACTGTTTTTT
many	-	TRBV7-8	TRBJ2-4	CASSPFRVRSMVNIQYF	TGTGCCAGCAGTCCATTCAGGGTGAGGTCAATGGTCAACATTCAGTACTTC
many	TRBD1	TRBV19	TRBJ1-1	CASSVRDRSNTEAFF	TGTGCCAGTAGTGTACGGGACAGGTCGAACACTGAAGCTTTCTTT